This T cell receptor (beta chain) was recorded in a study of T cell changes during pregnancy in multiple sclerosis. Assay used: immunoSEQ multiplex PCR; TCRdb lists only in-frame clones, some missing. The table lists approximately 110,000 clones, around nine tenths of them singletons. The sequence came from a female donor with multiple sclerosis, enrolled in a pregnancy study. The sequencing here drew on peripheral blood, taken in the third trimester of pregnancy.

The CDR3: CASSIGGPSPNEQFF. DNA for the CDR3: TGTGCCAGTAGTATAGGAGGGCCTTCACCCAATGAGCAGTTCTTC. The V and J genes are TRBV19 and TRBJ2-1; D perhaps matches TRBD2 (5 bases). This CDR3 is built from 15 residues. Germline assignment: CDR1 LNHDA and CDR2 SQIVND (reference sequence). Trimming took off 1 base at V and 6 bases at J, with 13 bases between the two ends.